The present T cell receptor (beta chain) was sequenced within a study of a mutant IDH1 vaccine in newly diagnosed glioma. Across the study: The patients were given eight vaccinations, one each in weeks 1, 3, 5, 7, 11, 15, 19 and 23. Patients got their first vaccination 4-6 weeks after radiotherapy alone, or with temozolomide cycles.

Time point specified: week 5, during vaccination. Each dose delivered 300 ug of mutant IDH1 20-mer peptide subcutaneously with imiquimod. Each astrocytoma in the donors was new, WHO grade 3 or 4, IDH1-mutant and ATRX-lost. V gave up 3 bases and J gave up 1 base, with 10 bases separating them. Germline-derived CDR1 and CDR2 are SGHRS and YFSETQ. The CDR3 has 14 amino acids. TCRdb keeps only in-frame clones here, not all; method: immunoSEQ multiplex PCR. The data hold more than 25,000 clones, with more than 80% observed a single time. Whole-study results and caveats: The study observed vaccine-induced immune responses in about 93% of patients.

About this clone itself: Its matching antigen is unknown.

The sequences come from PBMCs, collected from a glioma patient whose treatment included an IDH1 peptide vaccine. This clonotype was obtained from a man between 18 and 35 years old with glioma. V and J are TRBV5-1 and TRBJ1-1, with a weak D call TRBD1 (6 bases). In DNA, the CDR3 is TGCGCCAGCAGCTCACAGGGTGAGAACACTGAAGCTTTCTTT. Translating it yields CASSSQGENTEAFF.